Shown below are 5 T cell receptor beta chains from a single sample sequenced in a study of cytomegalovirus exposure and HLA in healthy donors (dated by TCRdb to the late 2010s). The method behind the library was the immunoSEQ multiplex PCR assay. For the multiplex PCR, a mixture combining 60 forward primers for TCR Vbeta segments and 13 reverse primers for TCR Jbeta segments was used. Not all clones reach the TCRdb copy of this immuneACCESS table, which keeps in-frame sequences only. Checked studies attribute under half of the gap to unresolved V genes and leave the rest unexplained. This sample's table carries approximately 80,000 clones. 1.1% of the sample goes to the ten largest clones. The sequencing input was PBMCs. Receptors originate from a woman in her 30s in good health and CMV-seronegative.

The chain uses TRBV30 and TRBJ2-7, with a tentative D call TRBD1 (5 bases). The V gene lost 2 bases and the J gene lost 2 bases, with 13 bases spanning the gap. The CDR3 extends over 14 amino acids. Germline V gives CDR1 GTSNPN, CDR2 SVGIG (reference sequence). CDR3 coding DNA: TGTGCCTGGAGTAACTCGGCAGGGCCCTACGAGCAGTACTTC. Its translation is CAWSNSAGPYEQYF.

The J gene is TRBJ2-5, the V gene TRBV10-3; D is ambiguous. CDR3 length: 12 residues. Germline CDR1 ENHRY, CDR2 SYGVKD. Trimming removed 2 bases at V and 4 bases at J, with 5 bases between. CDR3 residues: CAISEAGETQYF. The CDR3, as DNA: TGTGCCATCAGTGAGGCAGGAGAGACCCAGTACTTC.

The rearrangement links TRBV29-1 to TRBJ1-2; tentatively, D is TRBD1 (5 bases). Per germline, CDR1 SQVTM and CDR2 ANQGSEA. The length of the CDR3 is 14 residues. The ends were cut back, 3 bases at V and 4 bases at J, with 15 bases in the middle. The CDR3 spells CSVESGSLGYGYTF. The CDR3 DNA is TGCAGCGTTGAGTCAGGGTCCCTGGGCTATGGCTACACCTTC.

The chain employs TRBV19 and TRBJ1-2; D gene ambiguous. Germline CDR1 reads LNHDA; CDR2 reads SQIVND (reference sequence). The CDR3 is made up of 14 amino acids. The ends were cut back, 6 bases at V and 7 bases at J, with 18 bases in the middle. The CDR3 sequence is CASSMSGPPGGYTF. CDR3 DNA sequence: TGTGCCAGTAGCATGTCAGGTCCGCCCGGTGGCTACACCTTC.

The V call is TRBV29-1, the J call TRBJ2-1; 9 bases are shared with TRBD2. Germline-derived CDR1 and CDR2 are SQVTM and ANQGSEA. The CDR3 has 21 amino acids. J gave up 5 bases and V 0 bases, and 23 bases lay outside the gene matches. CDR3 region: CSVEDLLTSGSINGGDNEQFF. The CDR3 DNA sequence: TGCAGCGTTGAAGATCTTCTAACTAGCGGGTCTATCAATGGAGGGGACAATGAGCAGTTCTTC.